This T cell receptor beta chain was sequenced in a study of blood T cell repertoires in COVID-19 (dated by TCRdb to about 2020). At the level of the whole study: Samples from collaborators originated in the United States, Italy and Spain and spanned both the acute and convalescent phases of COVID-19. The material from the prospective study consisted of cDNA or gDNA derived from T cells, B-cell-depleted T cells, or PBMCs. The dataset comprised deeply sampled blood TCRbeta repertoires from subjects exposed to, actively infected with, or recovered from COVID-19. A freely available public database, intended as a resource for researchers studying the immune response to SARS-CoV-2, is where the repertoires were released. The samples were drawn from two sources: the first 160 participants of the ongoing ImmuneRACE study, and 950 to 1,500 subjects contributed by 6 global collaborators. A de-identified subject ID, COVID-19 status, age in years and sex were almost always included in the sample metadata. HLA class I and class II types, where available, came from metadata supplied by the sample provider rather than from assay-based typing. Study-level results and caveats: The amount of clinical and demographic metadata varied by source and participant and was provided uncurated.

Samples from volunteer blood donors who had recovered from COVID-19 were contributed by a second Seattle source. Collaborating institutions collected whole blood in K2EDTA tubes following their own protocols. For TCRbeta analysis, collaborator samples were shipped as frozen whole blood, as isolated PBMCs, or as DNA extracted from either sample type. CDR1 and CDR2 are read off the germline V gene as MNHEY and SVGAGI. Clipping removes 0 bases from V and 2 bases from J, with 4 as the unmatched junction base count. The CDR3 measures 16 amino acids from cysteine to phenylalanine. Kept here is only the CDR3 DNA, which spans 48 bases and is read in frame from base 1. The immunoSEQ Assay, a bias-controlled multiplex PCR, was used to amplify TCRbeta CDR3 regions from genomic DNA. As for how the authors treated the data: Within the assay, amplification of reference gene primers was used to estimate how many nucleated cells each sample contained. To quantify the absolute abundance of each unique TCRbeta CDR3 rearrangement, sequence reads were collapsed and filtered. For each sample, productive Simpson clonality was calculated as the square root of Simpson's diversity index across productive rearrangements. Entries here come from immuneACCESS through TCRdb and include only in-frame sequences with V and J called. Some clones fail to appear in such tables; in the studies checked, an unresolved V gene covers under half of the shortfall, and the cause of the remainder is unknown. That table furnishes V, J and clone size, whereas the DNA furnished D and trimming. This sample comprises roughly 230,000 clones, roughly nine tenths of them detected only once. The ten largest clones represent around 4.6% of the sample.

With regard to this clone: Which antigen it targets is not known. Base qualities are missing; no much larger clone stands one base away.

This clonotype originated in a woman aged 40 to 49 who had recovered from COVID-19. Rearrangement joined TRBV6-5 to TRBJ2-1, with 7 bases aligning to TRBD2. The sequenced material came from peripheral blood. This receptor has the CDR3 CASSYSASGPYNEQFF. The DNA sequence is TGTGCCAGCAGTTACTCGGCTAGCGGTCCCTACAATGAGCAGTTCTTC.